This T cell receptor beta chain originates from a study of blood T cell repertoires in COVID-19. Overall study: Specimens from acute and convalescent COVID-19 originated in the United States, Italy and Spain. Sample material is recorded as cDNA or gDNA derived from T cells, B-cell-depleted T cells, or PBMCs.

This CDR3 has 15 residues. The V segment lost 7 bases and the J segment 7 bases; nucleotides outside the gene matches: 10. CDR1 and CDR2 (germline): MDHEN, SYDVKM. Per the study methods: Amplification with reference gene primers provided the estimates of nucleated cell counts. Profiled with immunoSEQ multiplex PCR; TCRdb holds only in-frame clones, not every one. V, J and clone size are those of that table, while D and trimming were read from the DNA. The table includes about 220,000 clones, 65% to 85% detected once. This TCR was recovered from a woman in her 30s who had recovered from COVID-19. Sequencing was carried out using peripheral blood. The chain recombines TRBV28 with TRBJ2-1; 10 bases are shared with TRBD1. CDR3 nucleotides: TGTGCCAGCACCTCGGGGGGACAGGGGCGGAATGAGCAGTTCTTC. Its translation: CASTSGGQGRNEQFF.